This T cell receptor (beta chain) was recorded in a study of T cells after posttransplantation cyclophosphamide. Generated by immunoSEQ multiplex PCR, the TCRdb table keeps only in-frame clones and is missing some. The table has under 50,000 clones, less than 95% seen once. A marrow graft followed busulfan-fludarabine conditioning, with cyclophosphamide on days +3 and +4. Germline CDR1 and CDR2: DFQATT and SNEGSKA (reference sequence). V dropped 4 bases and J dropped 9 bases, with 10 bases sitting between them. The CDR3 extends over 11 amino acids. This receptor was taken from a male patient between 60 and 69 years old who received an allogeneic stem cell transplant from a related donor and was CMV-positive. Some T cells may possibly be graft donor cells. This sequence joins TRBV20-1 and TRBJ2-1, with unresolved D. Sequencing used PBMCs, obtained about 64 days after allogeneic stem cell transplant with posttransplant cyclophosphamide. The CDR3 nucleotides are TGCAGTGCTAAATGGGCTGGTGAGCAGTTCTTC. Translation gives CSAKWAGEQFF.